A single sample gave rise to the 12 T cell receptor beta chains below, sequenced in a study of shared clonotypes between healthy human individuals. Profiling relied on immunoSEQ multiplex PCR, and the TCRdb table lists in-frame clones only, not all of them. The sample lists around 1,000,000 clones, roughly 80% occurring once. The sample consisted of memory CD4+ T cells from PBMCs. As to subset: CD45RA-negative fraction. These receptors all come from a man between 18 and 29 years old in good health. Some clones in this sample may be carry-over from other donors' samples.

The rearrangement uses TRBV5-1 and TRBJ1-5, with D possibly matching TRBD1 (5 bases). The CDR3 sequence is 14 residues long. Trimming took off 4 bases at V and 11 bases at J, with 19 bases between the two ends. CDR1 and CDR2 from the germline V gene are SGHRS and YFSETQ. Here the CDR3 reads CASSPGDGGSTQHF. For the CDR3, the DNA is TGCGCCAGCAGCCCTGGGGACGGGGGATCGACCCAGCATTTT.

Turning to this clone: Other DNA sequences in this sample translate to the same CDR3. The chain joins TRBV5-1 to TRBJ2-4; 8 bases match TRBD1. Trimming cost V 4 bases and J 6 bases; bases outside gene matches: 6. The CDR3 runs 14 residues. Germline CDR1 is SGHRS and CDR2 is YFSETQ. CDR3 DNA: TGCGCCAGCAGCCCCCAGGGGGCGGGAAACATTCAGTACTTC. Amino acid sequence: CASSPQGAGNIQYF.

This clone was seen a handful of times. V gene TRBV7-9 combines with J gene TRBJ1-2; 7 bases agree with TRBD1. V trimming: 1 base; J trimming: 4 bases; junction bases outside the gene matches: 9. Germline V gene data show CDR1 as SEHNR and CDR2 as FQNEAQ (reference sequence). This CDR3 contains 16 residues. For the CDR3, the DNA is TGTGCCAGCAGCTTAGGGAGTCAGGGGGTTATCTATGGCTACACCTTC. This codes for CASSLGSQGVIYGYTF.

The V gene is TRBV11-1, the J gene TRBJ1-2; D unresolved. Between the trimmed V and J ends, which lost 4 bases and 7 bases, there was a span of 22 bases. This CDR3 is 16 amino acids long. The germline CDR1 and CDR2 sequences are SGHAT and FQDESV (reference sequence). The CDR3 loop reads CASSSSSSSWRSGYTF. The CDR3 nucleotides read TGTGCCAGCAGCTCCTCCTCCTCGTCCTGGCGGTCTGGCTACACCTTC.

Only a few counts were recorded for this clone. The rearrangement links TRBV9 to TRBJ1-5, with D possibly being TRBD1 (5 bases). The CDR3 runs to 14 residues. Per the germline V gene, CDR1 is SGDLS and CDR2 is YYNGEE. Deletions cut 0 bases from V and 5 bases from J, with 9 bases between. Written as DNA, the CDR3 is TGTGCCAGCAGCGTAGGTAGGGGCTATCAGCCCCAGCATTTT. This gives the protein CASSVGRGYQPQHF.

There are many counts of this clone. V gene TRBV5-4 combines with J gene TRBJ2-5, with D possibly called TRBD1 or TRBD2 (5 bases each). Trimming left V 1 base short and J 5 bases short, with 15 bases between. CDR1 is SGHNT, CDR2 YYREEE, per germline (reference sequence). CDR3 length: 15 residues. CDR3 sequence reads: CASSLFGGVGETQYF. The CDR3 DNA reads TGTGCCAGCAGCTTGTTTGGGGGAGTTGGGGAGACCCAGTACTTC.

V is TRBV7-9 and J is TRBJ2-7; D is uncertain. The CDR3 consists of 15 residues. V lost 3 bases to trimming and J lost 3 bases, with 15 bases between them. Germline CDR1 reads SEHNR; CDR2 reads FQNEAQ (reference sequence). CDR3 bases: TGTGCCAGCAGCTTGGCGCCTAGTTGGGTCTACGAGCAGTACTTC. The encoded protein is CASSLAPSWVYEQYF.

This rearrangement joins TRBV11-2 to TRBJ2-5; 10 positions match TRBD1. Germline CDR1 and CDR2: SGHAT and FQNNGV. V shed 4 bases and J 4 bases; nucleotides not matched to a gene: 3. The CDR3 spans 14 residues. CDR3 in amino acids: CASSSGTGVETQYF. The DNA of the CDR3 is TGTGCCAGCAGCTCCGGGACAGGGGTAGAGACCCAGTACTTC.

The gene calls are TRBV28 and TRBJ1-1; TRBD1 is a possible D gene (6 bases). V dropped 5 bases and J dropped 4 bases, with 14 bases sitting between them. The germline V gene has CDR1 MDHEN and CDR2 SYDVKM. This CDR3 is built from 14 residues. CDR3 protein: CASSLGGGSTEAFF. CDR3 DNA: TGTGCCAGCAGTCTAGGGGGGGGGTCCACTGAAGCTTTCTTT.

CDR3 protein: CASSQVDILVFGEQFF. Here the CDR3 DNA reads TGCGCCAGCAGCCAAGTTGACATTTTGGTTTTCGGTGAGCAGTTCTTC. The chain uses TRBV4-1 and TRBJ2-1; D remains unclear. There are 16 residues in the CDR3. Germline CDR1 MGHRA, CDR2 YSYEKL. Trimming removed 1 base at V and 9 bases at J, with 19 bases between.

This chain joins TRBV5-4 and TRBJ2-3; no definite D call. The CDR3 has 15 amino acids. Trimming took 0 bases from V and 0 from J, leaving 8 bases between them. Germline CDR1 reads SGHNT; CDR2 reads YYREEE (reference sequence). CDR3 nucleotides: TGTGCCAGCAGCTTGGTTGTGGGGAGCACAGATACGCAGTATTTT. This sequence encodes CASSLVVGSTDTQYF. The entire variable domain, with the rest obtained from reference TRBV5-4 and TRBJ2-3, is as follows: ETGVTQSPTHLIKTRGQQVTLRCSSQSGHNTVSWYQQALGQGPQFIFQYYREEENGRGNFPPRFSGLQFPNYSSELNVNALELDDSALYLCASSLVVGSTDTQYFGPGTRLTVL.

The chain employs TRBV2 and TRBJ2-3, with D perhaps TRBD2 (6 bases). V lost 2 bases to trimming and J lost 10 bases, with 19 bases between them. CDR1 is SNHLY and CDR2 is FYNNEI in the germline V gene. The CDR3 consists of 15 residues. CDR3 nucleotide sequence: TGTGCCAGCAGTGAAAAGGCGGGAACTGGGTCCCCGCAGTATTTT. Protein sequence: CASSEKAGTGSPQYF.